Shown below are 28 T cell receptor beta chains from a single sample sequenced in a study of cytomegalovirus exposure and HLA in healthy donors. PCR involved 60 Vbeta and 13 Jbeta primers. The protocol was immunoSEQ multiplex PCR, while the TCRdb copy is restricted to in-frame clones and leaves out a portion. The sample contains fewer than 250,000 clones, approximately 82% of which appear only once. Source material: PBMCs. All receptors derive from a man aged 18 to 35 in good health and CMV-seronegative.

V is TRBV10-3 and J is TRBJ2-1; a possible D gene is TRBD2 (6 bases). V was clipped by 3 bases and J by 0 bases, with 12 bases between them. The germline V gene has CDR1 ENHRY and CDR2 SYGVKD. The CDR3 runs 16 residues. The CDR3 nucleotides are TGTGCCATCAGTGATACAAGCGGGCGCTCCTACAATGAGCAGTTCTTC. Its translation is CAISDTSGRSYNEQFF.

The V call is TRBV9, the J call TRBJ1-1, with 9 bases aligning to TRBD1. CDR3 length: 13 amino acids. Germline trimming cut 1 base from V and 10 bases from J; bases unmatched to any gene: 5. Germline V gene lookup returns CDR1 SGDLS and CDR2 YYNGEE. This chain's CDR3 is CASSVTGGETAFF. CDR3 nucleotides: TGTGCCAGCAGCGTAACAGGGGGCGAGACAGCTTTCTTT. The full variable domain, its missing parts supplied by reference TRBV9 and TRBJ1-1, is DSGVTQTPKHLITATGQRVTLRCSPRSGDLSVYWYQQSLDQGLQFLIQYYNGEERAKGNILERFSAQQFPDLHSELNLSSLELGDSALYFCASSVTGGETAFFGQGTRLTVV.

The chain is built from TRBV5-6 and TRBJ2-1; no clear D gene. Germline V CDR1 and CDR2: SGHDT, YYEEEE. Trimming took off 2 bases at V and 0 bases at J, with 12 bases between the two ends. This CDR3 contains 16 residues. The DNA for the CDR3 is TGTGCCAGCAGCTTCGTTGCGGTAAGCTCCTACAATGAGCAGTTCTTC. It codes for CASSFVAVSSYNEQFF. Full variable domain (missing parts from reference TRBV5-6 and TRBJ2-1): DAGVTQSPTHLIKTRGQQVTLRCSPKSGHDTVSWYQQALGQGPQFIFQYYEEEERQRGNFPDRFSGHQFPNYSSELNVNALLLGDSALYLCASSFVAVSSYNEQFFGPGTRLTVL.

This chain connects TRBV5-4 to TRBJ2-7; tentative D call: TRBD2 (5 bases). Between the trimmed V and J ends, which lost 6 bases and 5 bases, there was a span of 15 bases. This CDR3 is 13 amino acids long. The germline V gene has CDR1 SGHNT and CDR2 YYREEE (reference sequence). CDR3 sequence (DNA): TGTGCCAGCACCCCCCGAGGGAGAAACGAGCAGTACTTC. Translation: CASTPRGRNEQYF. The variable domain in full, with the rest retrieved from reference TRBV5-4 and TRBJ2-7, is ETGVTQSPTHLIKTRGQQVTLRCSSQSGHNTVSWYQQALGQGPQFIFQYYREEENGRGNFPPRFSGLQFPNYSSELNVNALELDDSALYLCASTPRGRNEQYFGPGTRLTVT.

The chain carries TRBV15 and TRBJ2-7; tentatively, D is TRBD2 (5 bases). Germline values: CDR1 LNHNV, CDR2 YYDKDF (reference sequence). V lost 3 bases and J lost 2, with 8 bases in between. The CDR3 totals 13 residues. CDR3 sequence reads: CATSRDWAYEQYF. DNA of the CDR3: TGTGCCACCAGCAGGGACTGGGCCTACGAGCAGTACTTC.

The CDR3 DNA reads TGTGCCAGCAGGGGGACTGGGGTAGGTGAGCAGTTCTTC. It codes for CASRGTGVGEQFF. The chain employs TRBV6-1 and TRBJ2-1; D possibly corresponds to TRBD2 (6 bases). Germline CDR1 is MNHNS and CDR2 is SASEGT. The CDR3 is 13 amino acids. Trimming took off 6 bases at V and 9 bases at J, with 15 bases between the two ends.

The chain uses TRBV5-6 and TRBJ2-7; TRBD1 aligns across 8 bases. CDR1 SGHDT and CDR2 YYEEEE come from the germline V gene. V gave up 5 bases and J gave up 3 bases; unmatched junction bases: 16. The CDR3 is 17 amino acids. CDR3 amino acids: CASRNHGAGGRIYEQYF. CDR3 nucleotides: TGTGCCAGCAGAAACCATGGGGCAGGGGGCAGAATCTACGAGCAGTACTTC.

This clone was recorded a few times. The chain carries TRBV5-8 and TRBJ2-7, with TRBD1 matching over 7 bases. Germline trimming cut 1 base from V and 6 bases from J; bases unmatched to any gene: 7. The CDR3 covers 14 residues. Germline CDR1 SGHTS, CDR2 YDEGEE. In DNA, the CDR3 is TGTGCCAGCAGCTTGAGGACAGGTTTCGCCGAGCAGTACTTC. It encodes CASSLRTGFAEQYF.

The genes are TRBV7-2 and TRBJ2-7; D gene uncertain. V was pared by 5 bases and J by 2 bases, with 16 bases between. Germline CDR1 reads SGHTA; CDR2 reads FQGNSA. The CDR3 sequence is 15 residues long. Here the CDR3 DNA reads TGTGCCAGCAGCCCTAGATCGCTTGCGACCTACGAGCAGTACTTC. Protein sequence: CASSPRSLATYEQYF.

The gene calls are TRBV5-1 and TRBJ1-4, with 8 bases fitting TRBD1. The CDR3 covers 14 residues. Germline values: CDR1 SGHRS, CDR2 YFSETQ. V gave up 4 bases and J gave up 5 bases; unmatched junction bases: 4. CDR3 sequence (DNA): TGCGCCAGCAGCCCAGGGGGCTCCAATGAAAAACTGTTTTTT. It specifies CASSPGGSNEKLFF.

This clone was counted a few times. This chain links TRBV11-2 with TRBJ2-7, with TRBD1 identical over 9 bases. From germline, CDR1 is SGHAT and CDR2 FQNNGV. Germline trimming cut 4 bases from V and 5 bases from J; bases unmatched to any gene: 9. CDR3 length: 15 residues. The CDR3 here is CASSYLQGATHEQYF. The CDR3 DNA reads as TGTGCCAGCAGCTACTTACAGGGGGCAACGCACGAGCAGTACTTC.

J is TRBJ1-5 and V is TRBV18; D gene unclear. The ends were cut back, 6 bases at V and 0 bases at J, with 9 bases in the middle. The CDR3 is 14 residues long. Germline V gives CDR1 KGHSH, CDR2 LQKENI. CDR3 DNA sequence: TGTGCCAGCTCCCAGGCACATAGCAATCAGCCCCAGCATTTT. Amino acid sequence: CASSQAHSNQPQHF.

V gene TRBV10-2 combines with J gene TRBJ2-7, with 7 bases aligning to TRBD1. V gave up 6 bases and J gave up 4 bases; unmatched junction bases: 9. Per the germline V gene, CDR1 is WSHSY and CDR2 is SAAADI. The CDR3 has 14 residues. The CDR3 loop is CASRALLTGYEQYF. In DNA, the CDR3 is TGCGCCAGCAGAGCCCTTCTGACAGGGTACGAGCAGTACTTC.

J is TRBJ2-7 and V is TRBV10-2, with TRBD2 matching 8 bases. J was trimmed by 0 bases and V by 6 bases; bases with no gene match: 7. Germline CDR1 is WSHSY and CDR2 is SAAADI. The CDR3 loop spans 15 amino acids. This CDR3 reads CASSLTSGSSYEQYF. DNA for the CDR3: TGCGCCAGCAGCCTTACTAGCGGAAGCTCCTACGAGCAGTACTTC.

The chain employs TRBV2 and TRBJ2-1; 9 bases match TRBD2. This CDR3 spans 14 amino acids. The germline CDR1 and CDR2 sequences are SNHLY and FYNNEI. Trimming took 4 bases from V and 8 from J; bases not matched to a gene: 6. The DNA for the CDR3 is TGTGCCAGCAGTGCCCCTAGCGGGACGGATGAGCAGTTCTTC. Its protein product is CASSAPSGTDEQFF.

Worth noting for this clone: The same CDR3 arises from other DNA sequences in this sample as well. The chain recombines TRBV2 with TRBJ2-5; D not resolved. CDR3 length: 13 residues. V was cut by 7 bases and J by 1 base, with 10 bases left in between. Germline CDR1 reads SNHLY; CDR2 reads FYNNEI. The CDR3 loop is CASTGQVQETQYF. The DNA of the CDR3 is TGTGCCAGCACCGGTCAGGTCCAAGAGACCCAGTACTTC. The variable domain in full, with the rest retrieved from reference TRBV2 and TRBJ2-5, is EPEVTQTPSHQVTQMGQEVILRCVPISNHLYFYWYRQILGQKVEFLVSFYNNEISEKSEIFDDQFSVERPDGSNFTLKIRSTKLEDSAMYFCASTGQVQETQYFGPGTRLLVL.

As for this clone: The junction departs from the called germline gene at one end, perhaps through a read error. The chain carries TRBV6-1 and TRBJ1-2; tentatively, D is TRBD1 (6 bases). The CDR3 is 16 residues long. Per germline, CDR1 MNHNS and CDR2 SASEGT. CDR3 residues: CASREGGELSVDGYTF. The CDR3 DNA reads as TGTGCCAGCAGGGAAGGGGGGGAGTTATCAGTTGATGGCTACACCTTC.

This clone was recorded once. This rearrangement joins TRBV2 to TRBJ1-1; the match to TRBD1 covers 10 bases. The trim removed 8 bases at V and 1 base at J, leaving 4 bases unmatched. CDR1 and CDR2 (germline): SNHLY, FYNNEI. CDR3 size: 14 residues. The CDR3 is CASSRDRGNTEAFF. DNA of the CDR3: TGTGCCAGCTCCCGGGACAGGGGGAACACTGAAGCTTTCTTT. Full variable domain (missing parts from reference TRBV2 and TRBJ1-1): EPEVTQTPSHQVTQMGQEVILRCVPISNHLYFYWYRQILGQKVEFLVSFYNNEISEKSEIFDDQFSVERPDGSNFTLKIRSTKLEDSAMYFCASSRDRGNTEAFFGQGTRLTVV.

This sequence joins TRBV5-1 and TRBJ2-5, with D perhaps TRBD1 (8 bases). V gave up 2 bases and J gave up 4 bases, with 12 bases separating them. The CDR3 is 14 residues long. Germline V gene lookup returns CDR1 SGHRS and CDR2 YFSETQ. The CDR3 here is CASSLYRGGETQYF. In DNA, the CDR3 is TGCGCCAGCAGCTTATACAGGGGGGGAGAGACCCAGTACTTC.

This sequence joins TRBV28 and TRBJ1-1; TRBD1 is a possible D gene (5 bases). Trimming shortened V by 2 bases and J by 2 bases, and 6 bases separated the two germline ends. The CDR3 totals 13 residues. Looked up from germline, CDR1 is MDHEN and CDR2 is SYDVKM. Here the CDR3 reads CASSLQGNTEAFF. CDR3 coding DNA: TGTGCCAGCAGTTTACAGGGTAACACTGAAGCTTTCTTT.

This chain connects TRBV28 to TRBJ1-5; 7 bases are a match to TRBD1. The J segment lost 0 bases and the V segment lost 6 bases, leaving 5 bases of the junction unmatched. The germline CDR1 and CDR2 sequences are MDHEN and SYDVKM. CDR3 length: 15 amino acids. The CDR3 DNA is TGTGCCAGCAGCAAGACAGGGCATAGCAATCAGCCCCAGCATTTT. Translating it yields CASSKTGHSNQPQHF.

The chain has TRBV5-1 and TRBJ1-3, with 7 bases matching TRBD1. The CDR3 is made up of 16 amino acids. Germline V gives CDR1 SGHRS, CDR2 YFSETQ. V shed 4 bases and J 1 base; nucleotides not matched to a gene: 8. The DNA for the CDR3 is TGCGCCAGCAGCGTCCAAGGACAGGAATCTGGAAACACCATATATTTT. This translates into CASSVQGQESGNTIYF.

The J gene is TRBJ2-7, the V gene TRBV9; D unresolved. V lost 0 bases and J lost 2, with 12 bases in between. The CDR3 covers 15 residues. Germline lookup yields CDR1 SGDLS and CDR2 YYNGEE. Here the CDR3 DNA reads TGTGCCAGCAGCGTAGATGGAGTTCCTACCTACGAGCAGTACTTC. Translated, it gives CASSVDGVPTYEQYF. The whole variable domain, remainder taken from reference TRBV9 and TRBJ2-7, is DSGVTQTPKHLITATGQRVTLRCSPRSGDLSVYWYQQSLDQGLQFLIQYYNGEERAKGNILERFSAQQFPDLHSELNLSSLELGDSALYFCASSVDGVPTYEQYFGPGTRLTVT.

V is TRBV18 and J is TRBJ1-1; no definite D call. Deletions cut 8 bases from V and 7 bases from J, with 14 bases between. CDR1 and CDR2 from the germline V gene are KGHSH and LQKENI. The CDR3 length is 12 residues. The CDR3 nucleotides read TGTGCCAGCCTCAGCCGCGGGCATGAAGCTTTCTTT. Encoded protein: CASLSRGHEAFF.

The V gene is TRBV9, the J gene TRBJ2-7; 8 bases are shared with TRBD1. The CDR3 has 16 amino acids. Per germline, CDR1 SGDLS and CDR2 YYNGEE. The ends lost 0 bases at V and 5 bases at J; junction bases unmatched: 10. The CDR3 loop reads CASSVGWTGWENEQYF. In DNA, the CDR3 is TGTGCCAGCAGCGTAGGATGGACAGGGTGGGAGAACGAGCAGTACTTC.

The chain joins TRBV6-5 to TRBJ2-1, with a possible D match to TRBD2 (5 bases). V dropped 7 bases and J dropped 2 bases, with 12 bases sitting between them. Germline CDR1 reads MNHEY; CDR2 reads SVGAGI. The CDR3 totals 14 residues. The CDR3 DNA reads TGTGCCAGCACGGGAAACTACGCCTACAATGAGCAGTTCTTC. It encodes CASTGNYAYNEQFF.

The chain couples TRBV2 to TRBJ2-7; possibly TRBD1 for D (5 bases). The V gene lost 4 bases and the J gene lost 6 bases, with 16 bases spanning the gap. The germline CDR1 and CDR2 sequences are SNHLY and FYNNEI. CDR3 length: 14 residues. CDR3 nucleotide sequence: TGTGCCAGCAGTGTAGTTATAGGGGTGGGCGAGCAGTACTTC. This translates into CASSVVIGVGEQYF.

This chain uses TRBV7-8 with TRBJ2-1; possible D gene TRBD2, 6 bases. The germline V gene has CDR1 SGHVS and CDR2 FQNEAQ. The CDR3 runs to 16 residues. V shed 3 bases and J shed 10 bases, with 22 bases lying between them. CDR3 sequence: CASSLRRDLTRLEQFF. CDR3 coding DNA: TGTGCCAGCAGCTTGCGTCGGGACTTGACAAGGTTGGAGCAGTTCTTC.